This T cell receptor beta chain was identified during a study of PD-1 blockade in classical Hodgkin lymphoma. Study-wide results and limits: Repertoires differed for reasons still undefined, possibly disease activity or prior therapy. It was reported that newly diagnosed patients had less baseline TCR diversity than healthy donors.

Indicated time point: newly diagnosed, previously untreated cHL patient sample. Magnetic negative selection purified CD4+ T cells from thawed PBMCs. Untreated, newly diagnosed classical Hodgkin lymphoma PBMCs served for comparison. This clone was seen once. Antigen specificity is unknown. Data came from immunoSEQ multiplex PCR; TCRdb stores just in-frame clones and leaves some out. The sample contains roughly 23,000 clones, 89% of which appear only once. With 2 bases removed from V and 0 bases from J, the gap between germline ends came to 4 bases. Germline V CDR1 and CDR2: SGDLS, YYNGEE. The CDR3 is 13 residues long.

This receptor was taken from a human donor with classical Hodgkin lymphoma. The specimen sequenced was CD4+ T cells from blood. The V and J genes are TRBV9 and TRBJ2-3; no definite D call. The CDR3 sequence: CASSVTSTDTQYF. CDR3 nucleotide sequence: TGTGCCAGCAGCGTGACCAGCACAGATACGCAGTATTTT.